A single sample gave rise to the 11 T cell receptor beta chains below, sequenced in a study of CD8 T cells in ankylosing spondylitis. Overall study results and limits: There was a TCR beta motif, made of fewer than 10 highly homologous variants, that appeared characteristic of ankylosing spondylitis blood.

TCRdb reanalysed the 5' RACE reads using MiXCR and keeps one entry per CDR3 protein. The sample yields about 840,000 distinct CDR3 sequences, about 10% seen once. Their antigen targets remain unknown. What was sequenced was blood, either unsorted or a sorted T cell fraction (not recorded which). The receptors stem from a male donor with ankylosing spondylitis.

This clonotype showed up just a few times. This chain joins TRBV19 and TRBJ2-3, with a weak D call TRBD1 (6 bases). This CDR3 region has 12 residues. Trimming stripped 10 bases from V and 1 base from J, with 9 bases between. Germline V gives CDR1 LNHDA, CDR2 SQIVND (reference sequence). The CDR3 reads CATGDRTDTQYF. The CDR3 nucleotides are TGTGCCACAGGGGATCGCACAGATACGCAGTATTTT.

The rearrangement joins TRBV20-1 to TRBJ2-3; the D gene is possibly TRBD2 (6 bases). CDR3 length: 13 amino acids. V dropped 6 bases and J dropped 2 bases, with 12 bases sitting between them. CDR1 and CDR2 (germline): DFQATT, SNEGSKA (reference sequence). The CDR3, as DNA: TGCAGTGCCACCCGGGAGAACACAGATACGCAGTATTTT. Residues: CSATRENTDTQYF.

V and J are TRBV20-1 and TRBJ2-7; 10 nucleotides align to TRBD1. J lost 2 bases, V lost 3 bases, and 4 bases had no gene match. CDR3 length equals 14 residues. CDR1 is DFQATT, CDR2 SNEGSKA, per germline (reference sequence). The CDR3: CSASRGQGTYEQYF. The CDR3 DNA sequence: TGCAGTGCTAGTAGGGGACAGGGGACCTACGAGCAGTACTTC.

This chain uses TRBV5-1 with TRBJ2-5; D not certain. The V end lost 5 bases, the J end lost 0 bases, and 11 bases lay between the germline ends. The CDR3 is made up of 14 amino acids. Germline values: CDR1 SGHRS, CDR2 YFSETQ. This CDR3 reads CASRTDFYQETQYF. The CDR3 DNA is TGCGCCAGCAGAACAGACTTCTACCAAGAGACCCAGTACTTC.

Concerning this clonotype: A much larger clone differs from this one at a single base, so this may be a read error. The chain carries TRBV29-1 and TRBJ2-1, with D maybe TRBD2 (5 bases). V lost 6 bases and J 2 bases, leaving 17 bases between the germline ends. This CDR3 is 15 amino acids long. CDR1 and CDR2 (germline): SQVTM, ANQGSEA. The DNA of the CDR3 is TGCAGCGTGCACTGGGCGGGTGGCACCTACAATGAGCAGTTCTTC. Translation gives CSVHWAGGTYNEQFF.

This chain joins TRBV20-1 and TRBJ1-2; no firm D call. Trimming took 2 bases from V and 3 from J, leaving 13 bases between them. CDR1 and CDR2 from the germline V gene are DFQATT and SNEGSKA (reference sequence). The CDR3 covers 14 residues. The CDR3 spells CSARRTRTDYGYTF. The DNA for the CDR3 is TGCAGTGCTAGAAGAACGAGGACGGACTATGGCTACACCTTC.

The chain joins TRBV20-1 to TRBJ2-3; D gene ambiguous. Germline lookup yields CDR1 DFQATT and CDR2 SNEGSKA (reference sequence). Trimming cost V 2 bases and J 3 bases, with 12 bases left between them. The CDR3 is made up of 14 amino acids. The CDR3 DNA reads as TGCAGTGCTAGAATCTATGCACTAACAGATACGCAGTATTTT. This translates into CSARIYALTDTQYF.

The rearrangement joins TRBV20-1 to TRBJ2-5; no definite D call. The CDR3 loop spans 15 amino acids. Trimming stripped 6 bases from V and 1 base from J, with 18 bases between. CDR1 and CDR2 from the germline V gene are DFQATT and SNEGSKA (reference sequence). The CDR3 sequence: CSAPPPALGQETQYF. The CDR3, as DNA: TGCAGTGCCCCTCCGCCCGCCCTGGGCCAAGAGACCCAGTACTTC.

This clonotype was seen many times. This rearrangement joins TRBV20-1 to TRBJ2-1; D is undetermined. From germline, CDR1 is DFQATT and CDR2 SNEGSKA (reference sequence). V lost 3 bases and J 6 bases, leaving 3 bases between the germline ends. This CDR3 is built from 10 residues. For the CDR3, the DNA is TGCAGTGCTAGTAGCAATGAGCAGTTCTTC. Its translation: CSASSNEQFF.

J is TRBJ2-5 and V is TRBV12-3 or TRBV12-4; TRBD2 agrees at 12 bases. This CDR3 region has 17 residues. The J segment lost 2 bases and the V segment lost 2 bases, leaving 6 bases of the junction unmatched. CDR3 loop: CASSLRTSGNLQETQYF. DNA for the CDR3: TGTGCCAGCAGTTTAAGGACTAGCGGGAATTTACAAGAGACCCAGTACTTC.

This clonotype was detected ten times or more. The genes are TRBV12-3 or TRBV12-4 and TRBJ1-1; the D is unclear. V lost 2 bases to trimming and J lost 1 base, with 2 bases between them. This CDR3 is built from 12 residues. The CDR3 sequence is CASSLSNTEAFF. The CDR3 bases are TGTGCCAGCAGTTTATCGAACACTGAAGCTTTCTTT.